This T cell receptor beta chain was recovered during a study of blood T cell repertoires in COVID-19. For the study at large: Whether acute or convalescent, the COVID-19 samples came from the United States, Italy and Spain.

This clone was counted a single time. Measured with immunoSEQ multiplex PCR; TCRdb has only the in-frame clones, and not every one. The table includes about 370,000 clones, roughly 90% detected once. Germline V gene sequence: CDR1 SGHRS, CDR2 YFSETQ. V lost 9 bases and J lost 8; bases outside the gene matches: 14. The CDR3 is 14 residues long. The sequence derives from a woman aged 25 to 45 with COVID-19, enrolled during active disease. This sequence joins TRBV5-1 and TRBJ2-1; 7 bases agree with TRBD2. Sequencing was carried out using peripheral blood. The CDR3 here is CANDEVGGTHEQFF. The CDR3 DNA reads TGCGCCAACGACGAGGTGGGGGGGACCCATGAGCAGTTCTTC.